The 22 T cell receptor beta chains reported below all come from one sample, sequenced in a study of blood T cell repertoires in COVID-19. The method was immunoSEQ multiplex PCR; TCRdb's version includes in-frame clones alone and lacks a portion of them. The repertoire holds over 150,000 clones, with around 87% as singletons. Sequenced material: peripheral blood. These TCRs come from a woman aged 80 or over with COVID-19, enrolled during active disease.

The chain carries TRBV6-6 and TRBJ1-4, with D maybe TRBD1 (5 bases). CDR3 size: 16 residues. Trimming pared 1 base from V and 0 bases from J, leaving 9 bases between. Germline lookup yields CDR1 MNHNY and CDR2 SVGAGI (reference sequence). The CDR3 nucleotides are TGTGCCAGCAGTTACTGGGGGGGGGCAACTAATGAAAAACTGTTTTTT. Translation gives CASSYWGGATNEKLFF.

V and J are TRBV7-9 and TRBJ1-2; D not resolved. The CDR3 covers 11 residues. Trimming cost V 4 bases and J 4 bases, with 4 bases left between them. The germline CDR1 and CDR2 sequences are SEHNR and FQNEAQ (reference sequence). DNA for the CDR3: TGTGCCAGCAGCTCCTTCTATGGCTACACCTTC. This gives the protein CASSSFYGYTF.

The CDR3 nucleotides are TGTGCCAGCAGCCCCCAGGTAGGACAGGGGGTCGCTGAAGCTTTCTTT. It translates to CASSPQVGQGVAEAFF. The chain carries TRBV3-1 (or the pseudogene TRBV3-2) and TRBJ1-1; 10 nucleotides match TRBD1. CDR1 is LGHDT, CDR2 YNNKEL, per germline (reference sequence). The CDR3 is 16 residues long. V lost 4 bases to trimming and J lost 6 bases; unmatched junction nucleotides: 11.

CDR3: CASSLTAYNEQFF. The CDR3, as DNA: TGTGCCAGCAGCTTGACAGCCTACAATGAGCAGTTCTTC. The J gene is TRBJ2-1, the V gene TRBV7-3, with D possibly TRBD1 on 5 matching bases. Deletions cut 3 bases from V and 2 bases from J, with 5 bases between. The CDR3 sequence is 13 residues long. CDR1 is SGHTA, CDR2 FQGTGA, per germline. The variable domain in full, completed from reference TRBV7-3 and TRBJ2-1, reads GAGVSQTPSNKVTEKGKYVELRCDPISGHTALYWYRQSLGQGPEFLIYFQGTGAADDSGLPNDRFFAVRPEGSVSTLKIQRTERGDSAVYLCASSLTAYNEQFFGPGTRLTVL.

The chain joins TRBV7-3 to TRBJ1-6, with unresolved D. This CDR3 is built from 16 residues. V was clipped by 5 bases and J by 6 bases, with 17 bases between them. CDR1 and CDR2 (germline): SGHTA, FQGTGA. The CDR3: CASSQASPKLNSPLHF. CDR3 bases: TGTGCCAGCAGCCAAGCCTCCCCGAAACTTAATTCACCCCTCCACTTT.

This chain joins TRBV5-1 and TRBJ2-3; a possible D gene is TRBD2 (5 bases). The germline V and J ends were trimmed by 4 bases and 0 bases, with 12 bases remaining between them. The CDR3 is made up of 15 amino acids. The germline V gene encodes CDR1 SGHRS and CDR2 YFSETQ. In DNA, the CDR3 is TGCGCCAGCAGCCCGCTATTAGCGAGCACAGATACGCAGTATTTT. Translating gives CASSPLLASTDTQYF.

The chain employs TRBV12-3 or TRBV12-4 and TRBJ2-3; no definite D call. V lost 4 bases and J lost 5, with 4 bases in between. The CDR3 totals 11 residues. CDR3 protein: CASSSGDTQYF. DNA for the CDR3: TGTGCCAGCAGTTCAGGAGATACGCAGTATTTT.

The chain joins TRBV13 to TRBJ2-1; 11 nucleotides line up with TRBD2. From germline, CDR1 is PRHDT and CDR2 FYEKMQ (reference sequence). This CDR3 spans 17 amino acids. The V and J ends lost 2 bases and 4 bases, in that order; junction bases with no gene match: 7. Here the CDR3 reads CASSLFLWTSGYNEQFF. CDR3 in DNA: TGTGCCAGCAGCTTATTTCTTTGGACTAGCGGGTACAATGAGCAGTTCTTC. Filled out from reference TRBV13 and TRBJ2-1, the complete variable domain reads AAGVIQSPRHLIKEKRETATLKCYPIPRHDTVYWYQQGPGQDPQFLISFYEKMQSDKGSIPDRFSAQQFSDYHSELNMSSLELGDSALYFCASSLFLWTSGYNEQFFGPGTRLTVL.

In DNA, the CDR3 is TGTGCCACCAGAGGGGGGGGCGGTTATAGCAATCAGCCCCAGCATTTT. This sequence encodes CATRGGGGYSNQPQHF. The V and J genes are TRBV27 and TRBJ1-5; D might be TRBD1 (6 bases). The length of the CDR3 is 16 residues. Germline loops: CDR1 MNHEY, CDR2 SMNVEV (reference sequence). Trimming cost V 10 bases and J 0 bases, with 19 bases left between them.

The CDR3 DNA reads as TGCGCCAGCAGCCCGCGGACCCGGGAGAGCGAGCAGTACTTC. This encodes CASSPRTRESEQYF. The V call is TRBV5-1, the J call TRBJ2-7; a weak D match, TRBD2 (6 bases). The CDR3 sequence is 14 residues long. From germline, CDR1 is SGHRS and CDR2 YFSETQ. Trimming removed 4 bases from V and 6 bases from J, with 17 bases in between.

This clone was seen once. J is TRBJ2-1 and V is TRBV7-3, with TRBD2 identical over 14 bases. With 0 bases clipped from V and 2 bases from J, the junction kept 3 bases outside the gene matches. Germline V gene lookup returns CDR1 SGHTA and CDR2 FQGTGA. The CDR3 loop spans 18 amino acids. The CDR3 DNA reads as TGTGCCAGCAGCTTAACTGGGACTAGCGGGGGAACCTACAATGAGCAGTTCTTC. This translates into CASSLTGTSGGTYNEQFF. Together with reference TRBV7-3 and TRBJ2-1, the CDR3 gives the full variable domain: GAGVSQTPSNKVTEKGKYVELRCDPISGHTALYWYRQSLGQGPEFLIYFQGTGAADDSGLPNDRFFAVRPEGSVSTLKIQRTERGDSAVYLCASSLTGTSGGTYNEQFFGPGTRLTVL.

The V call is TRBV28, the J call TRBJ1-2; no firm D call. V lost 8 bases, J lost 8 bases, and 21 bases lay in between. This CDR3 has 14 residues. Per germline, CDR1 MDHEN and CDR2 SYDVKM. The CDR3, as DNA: TGTGCCAGCGAGAAAAGCCCGGACTACGGAGGCTACACCTTC. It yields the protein CASEKSPDYGGYTF.

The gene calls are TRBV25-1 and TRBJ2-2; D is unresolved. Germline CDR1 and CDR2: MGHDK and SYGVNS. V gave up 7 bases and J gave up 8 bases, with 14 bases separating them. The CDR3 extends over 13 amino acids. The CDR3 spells CASTPAPAGELFF. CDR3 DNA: TGTGCCAGCACTCCAGCGCCCGCGGGGGAGCTGTTTTTT.

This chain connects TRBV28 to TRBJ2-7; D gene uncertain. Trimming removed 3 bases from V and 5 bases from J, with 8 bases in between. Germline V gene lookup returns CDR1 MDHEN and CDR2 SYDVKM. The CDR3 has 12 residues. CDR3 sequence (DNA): TGTGCCAGCAGTTTTAGTCCTAACGAGCAGTACTTC. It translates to CASSFSPNEQYF.

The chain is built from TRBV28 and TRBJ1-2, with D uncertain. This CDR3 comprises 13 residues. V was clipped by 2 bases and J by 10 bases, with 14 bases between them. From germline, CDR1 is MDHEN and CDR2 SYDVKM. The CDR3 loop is CASSLLIEAVYTF. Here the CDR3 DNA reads TGTGCCAGCAGTTTACTCATAGAGGCGGTCTACACCTTC.

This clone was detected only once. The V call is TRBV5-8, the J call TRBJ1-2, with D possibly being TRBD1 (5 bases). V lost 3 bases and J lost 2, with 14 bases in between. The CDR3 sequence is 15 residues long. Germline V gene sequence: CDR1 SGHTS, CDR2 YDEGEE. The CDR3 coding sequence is TGTGCCAGCAGCTCCTTATCACAGGCGAACTATGGCTACACCTTC. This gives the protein CASSSLSQANYGYTF.

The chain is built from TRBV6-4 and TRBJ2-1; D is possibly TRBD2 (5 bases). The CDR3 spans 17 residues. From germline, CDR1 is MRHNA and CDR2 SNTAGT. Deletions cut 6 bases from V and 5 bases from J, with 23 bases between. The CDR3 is CASSPNRIANEHNEQFF. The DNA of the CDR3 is TGTGCCAGCAGCCCCAATAGGATAGCGAATGAACACAATGAGCAGTTCTTC.

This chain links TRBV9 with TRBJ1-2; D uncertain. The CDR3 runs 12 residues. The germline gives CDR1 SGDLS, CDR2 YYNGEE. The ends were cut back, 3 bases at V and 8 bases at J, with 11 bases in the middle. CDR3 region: CASSEEVRGYTF. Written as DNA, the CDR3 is TGTGCCAGCAGCGAAGAAGTACGGGGCTACACCTTC. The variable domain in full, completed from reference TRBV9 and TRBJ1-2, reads DSGVTQTPKHLITATGQRVTLRCSPRSGDLSVYWYQQSLDQGLQFLIQYYNGEERAKGNILERFSAQQFPDLHSELNLSSLELGDSALYFCASSEEVRGYTFGSGTRLTVV.

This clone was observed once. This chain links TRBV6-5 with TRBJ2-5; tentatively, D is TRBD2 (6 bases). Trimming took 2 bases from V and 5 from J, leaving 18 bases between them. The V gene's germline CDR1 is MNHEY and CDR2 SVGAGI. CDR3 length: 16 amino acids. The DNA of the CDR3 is TGTGCCAGCAGTTACGGTAGCGGCTACCAAGAGGAGACCCAGTACTTC. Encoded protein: CASSYGSGYQEETQYF.

The CDR3 here is CASATFANLNQPQHF. CDR3 coding DNA: TGTGCCAGCGCTACCTTCGCAAACCTTAATCAGCCCCAGCATTTT. This chain connects TRBV6-6 to TRBJ1-5; D is uncertain. This CDR3 is built from 15 residues. The germline gives CDR1 MNHNY, CDR2 SVGAGI (reference sequence). V was shortened by 8 bases and J by 4 bases, with 18 bases between the two germline ends.

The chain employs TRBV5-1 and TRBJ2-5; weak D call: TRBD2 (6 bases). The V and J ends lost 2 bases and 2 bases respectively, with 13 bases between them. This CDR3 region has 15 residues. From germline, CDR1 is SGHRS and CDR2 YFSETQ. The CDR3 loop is CASSLQPSEQETQYF. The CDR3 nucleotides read TGCGCCAGCAGCTTACAACCTAGCGAGCAAGAGACCCAGTACTTC.

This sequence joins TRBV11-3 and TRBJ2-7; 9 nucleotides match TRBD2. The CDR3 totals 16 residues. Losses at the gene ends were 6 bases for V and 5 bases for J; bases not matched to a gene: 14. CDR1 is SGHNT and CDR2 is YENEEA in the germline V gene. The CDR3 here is CASRTAGTSYGHEQYF. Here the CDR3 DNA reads TGTGCCAGCAGAACAGCCGGGACTAGCTATGGTCACGAGCAGTACTTC.